This TCR beta chain derives from a study of T-cell memory formation after mild COVID-19 (dated by TCRdb to 2020 to 2023). A note on the overall study: Most TCR sequence clusters were specific to one of the two donors. T-cell clones expanding and contracting after mild COVID-19 in a couple of donors were tracked by longitudinal TCRalpha and TCRbeta repertoire sequencing. Two young, previously healthy adult volunteers made up the cohort, one male and one female.

Sequenced on an Illumina NovaSeq 6000. Using 5'RACE with constant-segment primers, TCRalpha and TCRbeta cDNA libraries were constructed, with sample barcodes and unique molecular identifiers added in the process. RNA was extracted from every sample with Trizol reagent. Libraries were amplified in two PCR steps, with a second sample barcode and Illumina TruSeq adapters added in the second step. Libraries were sequenced on an Illumina NovaSeq with 2 x 150 bp paired-end reads. Processing in the source paper ran as follows. The reads were demultiplexed and collapsed into UMI-guided consensus sequences using migec v1.2.7. Using mixcr v2.1.11, UMI consensuses were aligned to TRA and TRB V and J templates and then assembled into clonotypes. A clonotype was counted as expanded or contracted only if both edgeR and NoisET called the change significant, with noise models trained on biological replicates. For edgeR calls, the cutoffs were a false discovery rate-adjusted p below 0.01 and a log2 fold-change threshold of 1. As an exploratory analysis of dynamics, max-normalized trajectories of the 1000 most abundant clonotypes were examined by PCA with hierarchical clustering. Separately sequenced CD4+ and CD8+ repertoires were used to assign the CD4 or CD8 phenotype of responding clones. Clones were called with MiXCR by TCRdb after fastp trimmed the public reads at Q25, and only in-frame beta chains were retained. Rows matching on CDR3 protein sequence are summarized as one entry with the most common DNA and genes. What appears here as the V and J calls and clone size reflects TCRdb's work, not the paper's. The sample has more than 400,000 distinct CDR3 sequences on record, about 20% of them singletons. 9% to 15% of the sample rests with the top ten.

With respect to this clonotype: The antigen this receptor binds is unknown. Base qualities are not recorded, but no much larger clone differs from it by a single base.

Overall study outcomes, separate from this receptor: Contracting CD4+ clones were found mainly in CM and EM memory subsets, while CD8+ clones were enriched in EMRA. Only a couple of mild cases were covered by the study, and larger cohorts that include severe cases with pre-infection samples were considered necessary. The detection of some responding clones in pre-infection memory suggests that pre-existing cross-reactive memory T cells joined the SARS-CoV-2 response. SARS-CoV-2 specificity was not confirmed for the second-wave clones peaking on day 37. From day 15 to 85, contracting clones showed balanced CD4/CD8 phenotypes, whereas a second wave of clones that expanded from day 15 to 37 leaned towards CD4+.

Ficoll-Paque density gradient centrifugation was the method used to isolate PBMCs. Counted from cysteine to phenylalanine, this CDR3 has 15 amino acids. Left in the record is the CDR3 DNA by itself, 45 bases read in frame from the first base. V was cut back by 1 base and J by 3 bases, leaving a gap of 10 bases between them. The germline V gene encodes CDR1 DFQATT and CDR2 SNEGSKA (reference sequence). The receptor comes from an adult woman who had mild COVID-19 (a few samples of this study predate the infection). The sample titles of this study are shuffled in the database, so cell type and time point are left out; the donor was told from shared clones. The chain is made from TRBV20-1 and TRBJ1-6; the D gene is perhaps TRBD1, from 6 matching bases. Sequenced material: PBMCs or a T cell subset sorted from them (not recorded which). The DNA sequence is given as TGCAGTGCTAGAGCGAGGGGGGTCTATAATTCACCCCTCCACTTT. Its protein reads: CSARARGVYNSPLHF.